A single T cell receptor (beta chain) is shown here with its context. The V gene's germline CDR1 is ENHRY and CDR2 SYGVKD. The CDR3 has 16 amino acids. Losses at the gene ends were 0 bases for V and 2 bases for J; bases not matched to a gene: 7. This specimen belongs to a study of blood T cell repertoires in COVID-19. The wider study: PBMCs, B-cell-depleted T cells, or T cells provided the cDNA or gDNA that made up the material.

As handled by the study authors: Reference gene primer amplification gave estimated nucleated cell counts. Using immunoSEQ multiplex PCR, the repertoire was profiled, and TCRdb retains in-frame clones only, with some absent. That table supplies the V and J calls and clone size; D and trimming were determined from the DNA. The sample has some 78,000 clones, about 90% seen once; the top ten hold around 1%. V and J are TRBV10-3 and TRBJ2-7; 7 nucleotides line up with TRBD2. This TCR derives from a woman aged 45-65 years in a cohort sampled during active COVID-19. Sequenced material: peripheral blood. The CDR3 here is CAISESGSGTAYEQYF. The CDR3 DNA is TGTGCCATCAGTGAGTCGGGAAGCGGGACGGCCTACGAGCAGTACTTC.